This T cell receptor beta chain appears in the sequencing data of a study of cytomegalovirus exposure and HLA in healthy donors. Whole-study context: Ancestry clustering placed 70% to 90% of roughly 410 genotyped donors in the Caucasian-associated cluster.

Study-level results: Later analysis suggested links between common viral pathogens and several top significant clusters.

About this clone itself: Its antigen is not known.

Use of 60 Vbeta and 13 Jbeta primers characterized the PCR. Using immunoSEQ multiplex PCR, the repertoire was profiled, and TCRdb retains in-frame clones only, with some absent. The sample consists of nearly 100,000 clones, approximately 76% of them appearing once. V lost 2 bases, J lost 7 bases, and 13 bases lay in between. The CDR3 contains 13 residues. Germline-derived CDR1 and CDR2 are SGHRS and YFSETQ. This TCR derives from a woman aged 55-75 years in good health and CMV-seropositive. Sequenced sample: PBMCs. This sequence joins TRBV5-1 and TRBJ2-7; D possibly corresponds to TRBD2 (5 bases). DNA of the CDR3: TGCGCCAGCAGCTTTACCGGACTTTTTGAGCAGTACTTC. Translation gives CASSFTGLFEQYF.